The 9 T cell receptor beta chains below all came from one sample that was sequenced in a study of blood T cell repertoires in COVID-19. Assay: immunoSEQ multiplex PCR; the TCRdb copy retains only in-frame clones and omits some. The sample yields some 200,000 clones, 85% to 90% seen once. Sequencing used PBMCs or T cells enriched from blood (not recorded which). These receptors were collected from a woman between 18 and 29 years old in a cohort exposed to, infected with or recovered from COVID-19 (not recorded which).

The chain recombines TRBV10-3 with TRBJ2-1; D is perhaps TRBD2 (6 bases). V was shortened by 0 bases and J by 3 bases, with 12 bases between the two germline ends. Germline assignment: CDR1 ENHRY and CDR2 SYGVKD. The CDR3 consists of 16 residues. The CDR3 DNA sequence: TGTGCCATCAGTGAGTCCGGGGGATCCTTCTACAATGAGCAGTTCTTC. Residues: CAISESGGSFYNEQFF.

The rearrangement uses TRBV24-1 and TRBJ2-5, with TRBD2 identical over 14 bases. Losses at the gene ends were 4 bases for V and 4 bases for J; bases not matched to a gene: 1. The CDR3 has 15 residues. Looked up from germline, CDR1 is KGHDR and CDR2 is SFDVKD. CDR3 sequence (DNA): TGTGCCACCAGTGAGGGGACTAGCGGGAGAGAGACCCAGTACTTC. Its translation is CATSEGTSGRETQYF.

The table lists this clone with a count of one. The chain recombines TRBV28 with TRBJ1-3; D is perhaps TRBD1 (6 bases). Trimming pared 2 bases from V and 4 bases from J, leaving 18 bases between. Looked up from germline, CDR1 is MDHEN and CDR2 is SYDVKM. The CDR3 is made up of 17 amino acids. Written as DNA, the CDR3 is TGTGCCAGCAGTTTAGTCACGCAGGGGACGGGGGGAAACACCATATATTTT. Its translation is CASSLVTQGTGGNTIYF. Using reference TRBV28 and TRBJ1-3 for the parts outside the CDR3, the full variable domain is DVKVTQSSRYLVKRTGEKVFLECVQDMDHENMFWYRQDPGLGLRLIYFSYDVKMKEKGDIPEGYSVSREKKERFSLILESASTNQTSMYLCASSLVTQGTGGNTIYFGEGSWLTVV.

V is TRBV5-1 and J is TRBJ2-7; 8 bases align to TRBD2. Germline values: CDR1 SGHRS, CDR2 YFSETQ. V shed 0 bases, J shed 4 bases, and the junction held 6 bases outside the gene matches. CDR3 length: 15 amino acids. This CDR3 reads CASSLASGGPYEQYF. CDR3 bases: TGCGCCAGCAGCTTGGCAAGCGGGGGACCTTACGAGCAGTACTTC.

The genes are TRBV5-6 and TRBJ1-1, with 8 nucleotides matching TRBD1. V lost 4 bases to trimming and J lost 5 bases; unmatched junction nucleotides: 10. CDR3 length: 15 residues. Germline lookup yields CDR1 SGHDT and CDR2 YYEEEE. CDR3 in DNA: TGTGCCAGCAGCCCCCCGGCAGGGGGCGTAACTGAAGCTTTCTTT. This encodes CASSPPAGGVTEAFF. Drawing the rest from reference TRBV5-6 and TRBJ1-1, the complete variable domain is DAGVTQSPTHLIKTRGQQVTLRCSPKSGHDTVSWYQQALGQGPQFIFQYYEEEERQRGNFPDRFSGHQFPNYSSELNVNALLLGDSALYLCASSPPAGGVTEAFFGQGTRLTVV.

J is TRBJ2-3 and V is TRBV5-1, with 7 bases fitting TRBD2. CDR1 and CDR2 from the germline V gene are SGHRS and YFSETQ. This CDR3 is built from 15 residues. V shed 2 bases and J 1 base; nucleotides not matched to a gene: 4. CDR3 residues: CASSLGRGGTDTQYF. The CDR3 nucleotides read TGCGCCAGCAGCTTAGGTCGGGGGGGCACAGATACGCAGTATTTT.

The chain is built from TRBV6-5 and TRBJ1-1, with no clear D. The CDR3 runs to 15 residues. V lost 7 bases and J lost 2, with 17 bases in between. Per the germline V gene, CDR1 is MNHEY and CDR2 is SVGAGI. CDR3 region: CASIARPSGNTEAFF. The CDR3 DNA follows: TGTGCCAGCATTGCCCGGCCCTCGGGAAACACTGAAGCTTTCTTT.

V usage is TRBV9 and J usage is TRBJ1-2; perhaps TRBD1 as D (5 bases). The germline CDR1 and CDR2 sequences are SGDLS and YYNGEE. Trimming removed 2 bases from V and 2 bases from J, with 13 bases in between. This CDR3 spans 15 amino acids. The CDR3 DNA follows: TGTGCCAGCAGCGTCGCCTCCGGGGGAAACTATGGCTACACCTTC. This gives the protein CASSVASGGNYGYTF.

V usage is TRBV5-4 and J usage is TRBJ1-1, with TRBD1 matching 7 bases. Looked up from germline, CDR1 is SGHNT and CDR2 is YYREEE (reference sequence). J gave up 4 bases and V 2 bases, and 5 bases lay outside the gene matches. The CDR3 is made up of 14 amino acids. CDR3 amino acids: CASSLEGAVTEAFF. CDR3 sequence (DNA): TGTGCCAGCAGCTTAGAGGGGGCGGTCACTGAAGCTTTCTTT.